This TCR beta chain appears in the sequencing data of a study of shared clonotypes between healthy human individuals. Regarding this clone: The antigen remains unidentified.

Per the germline V gene, CDR1 is MNHNS and CDR2 is SASEGT. The V gene lost 7 bases and the J gene lost 0 bases, with 16 bases spanning the gap. The CDR3 runs to 15 residues. Splitting of each subset's genomic DNA was done evenly across several immunoSEQ plates. This table comes from immunoSEQ multiplex PCR, and its TCRdb copy is limited to in-frame clones, with some not included. The sample gives a few hundred thousand clones, 95% to 98% of which show up once; around 0.057% is in the top ten. The study, taken as a whole, reports: Rarefaction demonstrated incomplete sorted-subset sequencing despite large depth.

The chain links TRBV6-1 to TRBJ2-7, with a weak D call TRBD1 (5 bases). Sequencing input: naive CD4+ T cells sorted from blood. Subset reported: CD45RA+ positively selected. This TCR came from a woman aged 30 to 39 in good health. For the CDR3, the DNA is TGTGCCAGCATCATCAGGGCCAAAAACTCCTACGAGCAGTACTTC. This translates into CASIIRAKNSYEQYF.